This is a list of T cell receptor beta chains from one sample in a study of T-cell memory formation after mild COVID-19. Using its own MiXCR run on the 5' RACE reads, TCRdb lists one record per CDR3 protein. Of under 450,000 distinct CDR3 sequences listed, less than 25% are singletons. The sequenced material came from PBMCs or a T cell subset sorted from them (not recorded which). The receptors here all came from an adult woman who had mild COVID-19 (a few samples of this study predate the infection). Cell type and time point are not known. Each CDR3 is given with its conserved first and last residue. The order of the fields is CDR3 length, V gene, J gene, clone size, D gene, CDR3 protein, CDR3 DNA. The D gene is left open where the match is weak. Part of the rows lack a size; the others show once, few, many or a class for expanded clones.

>15|TRBV6-1|TRBJ2-1|few|NA
CASSRDTSAYNEQFF
TGTGCCAGCAGCCGGGACACCTCGGCCTACAATGAGCAGTTCTTC
>15|TRBV18|TRBJ2-7|few|TRBD1
CASSPLGQSSYEQYF
TGTGCCAGCTCACCATTGGGACAGAGCTCCTACGAGCAGTACTTC
>13|TRBV7-9|TRBJ1-1|NA|TRBD1
CATQQGADTEAFF
TGTGCCACCCAACAGGGGGCGGACACTGAAGCTTTCTTT
>16|TRBV3-1|TRBJ2-3|few|NA
CASSQDRGHDTDTQYF
TGTGCCAGCAGCCAAGATAGAGGACACGACACAGATACGCAGTATTTT
>12|TRBV7-2|TRBJ2-7|NA|NA
CASSLFGGEQYF
TGTGCCAGCAGCTTATTCGGCGGCGAGCAGTACTTC
>17|TRBV7-3|TRBJ2-3|NA|TRBD2
CASSLMGLAELTDTQYF
TGTGCCAGCAGCTTAATGGGACTAGCGGAGTTAACAGATACGCAGTATTTT
>15|TRBV18|TRBJ1-4|NA|NA
CASSLVEGVDEKLFF
TGTGCCAGCTCACTCGTCGAGGGTGTTGATGAAAAACTGTTTTTT
>15|TRBV5-4|TRBJ1-1|NA|TRBD1
CASSSRGLLSTEAFF
TGTGCCAGCAGCTCCAGGGGGCTCTTAAGCACTGAAGCTTTCTTT
>14|TRBV14|TRBJ2-7|few|NA
CASSQRDQGGEQYF
TGTGCCAGCAGCCAAAGGGACCAGGGGGGCGAGCAGTACTTC
>13|TRBV19|TRBJ1-2|few|NA
CASRERGSYGYTF
TGTGCCAGTAGGGAACGGGGTTCCTATGGCTACACCTTC
>15|TRBV9|TRBJ2-7|NA|NA
CASSVGGSTGYEQYF
TGTGCCAGCAGCGTAGGGGGTTCCACGGGCTACGAGCAGTACTTC
>14|TRBV7-6|TRBJ2-1|NA|NA
CASSSSGGPNEQFF
TGTGCCAGCAGCTCCAGCGGAGGGCCTAATGAGCAGTTCTTC
>15|TRBV14|TRBJ2-5|NA|NA
CASSQDGGVGETQYF
TGTGCCAGCAGCCAAGATGGGGGAGTGGGAGAGACCCAGTACTTC
>15|TRBV9|TRBJ1-6|NA|NA
CASSEGSSYNSPLHF
TGTGCCAGCAGCGAGGGGAGCTCCTATAATTCACCCCTCCACTTT
>16|TRBV4-1|TRBJ1-6|NA|NA
CASSQDGGSNPMSLHF
TGCGCCAGCAGCCAAGATGGGGGCTCTAATCCTATGTCCCTCCACTTT
>17|TRBV10-3|TRBJ1-1|NA|NA
CAISESLLQGLSTEAFF
TGTGCCATCAGTGAGTCTTTATTACAGGGATTGAGCACTGAAGCTTTCTTT
>14|TRBV7-8|TRBJ2-3|NA|NA
CASSPEMGTDTQYF
TGTGCCAGCAGCCCAGAGATGGGGACAGATACGCAGTATTTT
>15|TRBV20-1|TRBJ2-1|many|NA
CSARDLGVSYNEQFF
TGCAGTGCTAGAGATCTGGGGGTCTCCTACAATGAGCAGTTCTTC
>14|TRBV20-1|TRBJ2-1|few|TRBD2
CSVQSGRALDEQFF
TGCAGTGTACAAAGCGGGAGGGCCCTTGATGAGCAGTTCTTC
>15|TRBV12-3/TRBV12-4|TRBJ1-1|few|TRBD1
CASSETGRGNTEAFF
TGTGCCAGCAGTGAGACAGGGCGGGGGAACACTGAAGCTTTCTTT
>18|TRBV6-2/TRBV6-3|TRBJ2-1|few|TRBD1
CASSGEGRGRRSYNEQFF
TGTGCCAGCAGTGGAGAGGGCAGGGGGCGAAGGTCCTACAATGAGCAGTTCTTC
>14|TRBV15|TRBJ2-3|NA|NA
CATSLPIAVDTQYF
TGTGCCACCAGCCTACCTATCGCGGTAGATACGCAGTATTTT
>14|TRBV5-1|TRBJ2-2|few|NA
CASTYRQNTGELFF
TGCGCCAGCACCTACCGACAGAACACCGGGGAGCTGTTTTTT
>14|TRBV9|TRBJ1-1|NA|NA
CASSVAGVGTEAFF
TGTGCCAGCAGCGTAGCAGGGGTGGGCACTGAAGCTTTCTTT
>11|TRBV24-1|TRBJ1-2|NA|NA
CATSEGGSYTF
TGTGCCACCAGTGAAGGGGGAAGCTACACCTTC
>16|TRBV30|TRBJ2-5|NA|NA
CAWSSFGAGLQETQYF
TGTGCCTGGAGTAGTTTCGGAGCGGGTCTTCAAGAGACCCAGTACTTC
>12|TRBV15|TRBJ2-1|NA|NA
CATSKVRQGQFF
TGTGCCACCAGCAAAGTCCGGCAGGGGCAGTTCTTC
>15|TRBV24-1|TRBJ2-1|NA|TRBD1
CATSEPRQGYNEQFF
TGTGCCACCAGTGAACCCCGACAGGGATACAATGAGCAGTTCTTC
>15|TRBV28|TRBJ2-7|few|TRBD1
CASSPPGQGANEQYF
TGTGCCAGCAGCCCCCCGGGACAGGGGGCGAACGAGCAGTACTTC
>16|TRBV5-6|TRBJ2-3|NA|NA
CASRPSGRGGVDTQYF
TGTGCCAGCAGGCCCAGCGGCAGGGGAGGGGTAGATACGCAGTATTTT
>15|TRBV7-9|TRBJ2-2|NA|NA
CASSLVGARTGELFF
TGTGCCAGCAGCTTAGTAGGGGCCAGGACCGGGGAGCTGTTTTTT
>15|TRBV3-1|TRBJ2-2|few|TRBD2
CASSQVAGAAGELFF
TGTGCCAGCAGCCAAGTGGCGGGAGCGGCCGGGGAGCTGTTTTTT
>13|TRBV4-2|TRBJ2-1|few|NA
CASSQVTRGEQFF
TGTGCCAGCAGCCAAGTGACTCGGGGGGAGCAGTTCTTC
>14|TRBV29-1|TRBJ2-1|NA|TRBD2
CSAPLGGSTYEQFF
TGCAGCGCCCCCCTCGGGGGGTCGACATATGAGCAGTTCTTC
>21|TRBV5-1|TRBJ2-3|few|TRBD2
CASSLGTGTSGRGPSTDTQYF
TGCGCCAGCAGCTTGGGAACCGGGACTAGCGGGAGGGGTCCGAGCACAGATACGCAGTATTTT
>17|TRBV27|TRBJ2-1|NA|TRBD1
CASSPGTVPSLGNEQFF
TGTGCCAGCAGTCCAGGGACAGTTCCGTCTCTAGGCAATGAGCAGTTCTTC
>14|TRBV5-1|TRBJ1-1|NA|TRBD1
CASSLYRGLTEAFF
TGCGCCAGCAGCTTGTATAGGGGGCTGACTGAAGCTTTCTTT
>15|TRBV28|TRBJ2-1|once|TRBD2
CASSLGDYRRDEQFF
TGTGCCAGCAGTTTAGGGGACTATCGCAGGGATGAGCAGTTCTTC
>17|TRBV12-3/TRBV12-4|TRBJ2-1|few|TRBD2
CASSELSGRPGDNEQFF
TGTGCCAGCAGCGAACTTAGCGGGAGGCCGGGGGACAATGAGCAGTTCTTC
>14|TRBV5-1|TRBJ2-3|many|TRBD2
CASRPGGTTDTQYF
TGCGCCAGCAGGCCGGGGGGAACCACAGATACGCAGTATTTT
>15|TRBV11-2|TRBJ2-5|few|NA
CASSFGFGAEETQYF
TGTGCCAGCAGCTTTGGGTTTGGGGCGGAAGAGACCCAGTACTTC
>13|TRBV12-3/TRBV12-4|TRBJ2-4|few|TRBD2
CASSFRLAGSQYF
TGTGCCAGCAGTTTCAGACTAGCGGGGTCTCAGTACTTC
>16|TRBV7-9|TRBJ2-1|NA|TRBD2
CASSLALAGSYNEQFF
TGTGCCAGCAGCTTAGCCTTAGCGGGATCCTACAATGAGCAGTTCTTC
>15|TRBV7-9|TRBJ1-1|few|TRBD1
CASSLLGQGIAEAFF
TGTGCCAGCAGCTTACTCGGACAGGGTATCGCTGAAGCTTTCTTT
>14|TRBV25-1|TRBJ2-2|NA|TRBD1
CASGGTGGTGELFF
TGTGCCAGTGGGGGGACAGGGGGCACCGGGGAGCTGTTTTTT
>8|TRBV29-1|TRBJ2-7|few|NA
CSSPGQYF
TGCAGCTCTCCGGGGCAGTACTTC
>14|TRBV11-2|TRBJ2-7|NA|NA
CASSAHRVPYEQYF
TGTGCCAGCAGCGCCCATCGGGTCCCCTACGAGCAGTACTTC
>14|TRBV9|TRBJ2-5|NA|NA
CASSVAPLRGAQYF
TGTGCCAGCAGCGTAGCCCCACTACGCGGGGCCCAGTACTTC
>15|TRBV7-9|TRBJ1-2|once|TRBD1
CASSVDRGLPYGYTF
TGTGCCAGCAGCGTGGACAGGGGGCTACCCTATGGCTACACCTTC
>15|TRBV29-1|TRBJ2-2|NA|TRBD1
CSVAVGTGFAGELFF
TGCAGCGTTGCCGTCGGGACAGGGTTTGCCGGGGAGCTGTTTTTT
>14|TRBV20-1|TRBJ1-5|NA|TRBD1
CSARMDRGDQPQHF
TGCAGTGCTAGAATGGACAGGGGCGATCAGCCCCAGCATTTT
>15|TRBV6-2/TRBV6-3|TRBJ2-1|few|TRBD1
CASAKQDRARNEQFF
TGTGCCAGCGCCAAACAGGACAGGGCGCGAAATGAGCAGTTCTTC
>16|TRBV6-2/TRBV6-3|TRBJ2-2|NA|TRBD1
CASSLRDRELPGGLFF
TGTGCCAGCAGTCTCCGTGACAGGGAGTTACCAGGGGGGCTGTTTTTT
>15|TRBV5-1|TRBJ2-7|few|NA
CASSLGWTVSYEQYF
TGCGCCAGCAGCTTGGGTTGGACAGTCTCCTACGAGCAGTACTTC
>12|TRBV4-2|TRBJ2-5|NA|NA
CASSQRAETQYF
TGTGCCAGCAGCCAACGTGCGGAGACCCAGTACTTC